The text below deals with one T cell receptor (beta chain). Its antigen is as yet unknown. The data belong to a study of tumor-infiltrating lymphocytes in primary liver carcinoma. Study summary: Sample yields, roughly 3.5 to 7.13 million productive TCRbeta reads, were similar across the tissue types. Study results and limitations: Reduced overlap was seen in tumor-adjacent and tumor-blood pairs versus tumor region pairs. Significantly larger top-250-clone fractions were found in tumors than in blood (p = 0.039).

Trimming pared 2 bases from V and 0 bases from J, leaving 10 bases between. CDR1 and CDR2 (germline): MNHNY, SVGAGI (reference sequence). This CDR3 is built from 15 residues. A primer in the constant region served to generate TCR beta cDNA from approximately 450 ng of total RNA. Nested multiplex PCR, run for three rounds with slightly modified ARM-PCR, yielded TCR beta libraries. PCR rounds one and two used TRBV1-TRBV30 forward primers with a C-beta reverse primer for around 10 cycles each. TCRdb processed the multiplex PCR reads anew with MiXCR; each CDR3 protein has one entry. The profile covers 95,000 to 100,000 distinct CDR3 sequences, with around 66% appearing a single time and 12% taken by the ten largest. Co-extraction yielded RNA and DNA from roughly 20-30 mg of unsorted bulk tissue. The patients, who had chronic HBV infection, were treatment-naive (untreated).

The chain joins TRBV6-6 to TRBJ2-5, with D tentatively TRBD2 (5 bases). Sample: liver tumor tissue from sampling region 2. Subset of the sample: tumor region T2, inferior pole. The TCR comes from a woman aged 55-70 years with primary liver carcinoma and hepatitis B virus infection. The CDR3 is CASSYRGSNQETQYF. CDR3 sequence (DNA): TGTGCCAGCAGTTACCGCGGGTCCAACCAAGAGACCCAGTACTTC.